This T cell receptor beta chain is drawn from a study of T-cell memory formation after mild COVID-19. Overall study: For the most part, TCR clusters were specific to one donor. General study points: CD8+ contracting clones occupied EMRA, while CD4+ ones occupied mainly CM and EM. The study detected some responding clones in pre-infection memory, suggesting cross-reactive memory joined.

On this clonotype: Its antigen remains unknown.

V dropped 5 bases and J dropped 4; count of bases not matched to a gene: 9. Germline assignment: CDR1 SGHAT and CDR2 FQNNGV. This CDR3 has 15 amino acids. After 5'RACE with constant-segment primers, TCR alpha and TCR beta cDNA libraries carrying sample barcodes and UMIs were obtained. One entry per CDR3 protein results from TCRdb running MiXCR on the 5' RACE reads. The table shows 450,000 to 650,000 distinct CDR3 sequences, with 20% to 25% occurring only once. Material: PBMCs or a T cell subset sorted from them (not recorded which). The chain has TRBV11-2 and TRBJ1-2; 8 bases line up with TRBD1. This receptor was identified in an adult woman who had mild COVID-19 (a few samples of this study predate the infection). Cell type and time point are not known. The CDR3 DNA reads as TGTGCCAGCAGCCTCGCGGACAGGGCTGGCTATGGCTACACCTTC. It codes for CASSLADRAGYGYTF.